Listed here is a single TCR beta chain. Its antigen remains unidentified. The input lacks base qualities; no much larger clone sits a single base away. This specimen's time point label, interpreted: baseline before oral tofacitinib. Peripheral blood and lesional scalp punch biopsies were obtained from patients with alopecia areata. PBMCs were isolated by density centrifugation and stained for CD3, CD4 and CD8, and CD4+ and CD8+ T cells were sorted on a FACSAria. The data belong to a study of CD8+ T cells in alopecia areata (dated by TCRdb to 2016 to 2019). At the level of the whole study: Treated patients were enrolled in an open-label pilot trial of oral tofacitinib, 5 to 10 mg twice daily, for moderate-to-severe alopecia areata. Patients on tofacitinib were biopsied at baseline and after 4 and 24 weeks of treatment, and several of the patients also had a later scalp biopsy. In both human patients and the C3H/HeJ mouse model, the study applied high-throughput TCRbeta sequencing to look at T cell clonal expansion in alopecia areata. RNA was extracted with the PAXgene miRNA kit for fixed scalp, the miRNeasy kit for PBMCs, and the RNeasy kit for mouse skin. Amplification of TCRbeta CDR3 regions was done by immunoSEQ multiplex PCR using 35 Vbeta forward primers and 13 Jbeta reverse primers. Patients received tofacitinib for 6 to 18 months and were then followed off drug for 6 months to check for delayed response and recurrence. In humans, TCRbeta sequencing was performed on scalp tissue and on sorted CD4+ and CD8+ peripheral blood T cells from healthy controls and from patients with patchy or totalis/universalis alopecia areata. Clonality in the scalp was compared among normal scalp (n=4), patchy alopecia areata scalp (n=8), and alopecia totalis/universalis scalp (n=8).

Library construction relied on the immunoSEQ multiplex PCR assay. RNA was extracted from all samples and reverse transcribed into cDNA, which served as template for TCR sequencing. SuperScript III was used for first-strand cDNA synthesis, primed with a 2:1 mix of oligo-dT and random hexamers. A synthetic immune receptor repertoire was used to gauge amplification bias, and whatever bias remained was removed computationally. The published analysis was carried out like this. Raw reads were preprocessed for error removal, and CDR3 was defined according to IMGT conventions as running from the conserved cysteine to phenylalanine. Clonality was computed by normalizing Shannon entropy by log2 of the number of productive unique TCRs and subtracting the result from 1. Whether each scalp clone was CD4 or CD8 was inferred by checking scalp TCRbeta sequences against the CD4 and CD8 repertoires from sorted blood. This is the immuneACCESS table as TCRdb keeps it, with only in-frame sequences that have V and J called. A part of the clones is gone; compared with another copy, unresolved V genes explain less than half, and the rest is unexplained. V and J calls plus clone size are reproduced from that table; the DNA served to infer D and trimming. The sample table records about 160,000 clones; about 89% of these occur just once. The ten largest make up approximately 15% of the sample.

Per the germline V gene (reference sequence), LNHDA is the CDR1 and SQIVND is the CDR2. Relative to germline, V is 10 bases shorter and J is 2 bases shorter, with 11 bases between their ends. The CDR3 holds 13 amino acids from the cysteine to the phenylalanine. CDR3 DNA is the only sequence kept; it has 39 bases, read in frame from the first base. What the work shows at the level of the full study, not this receptor alone: Shared TCR sequences between patients were less evident than in mice, which may be partly attributable to HLA diversity in the patient population. Lesional scalp, especially in alopecia totalis/universalis, showed higher clonality and more expanded CD8+ clones than normal scalp, suggesting antigenic drive. Resident alphabeta T cells in normal human skin are also sequenced, complicating scalp TCR repertoire analysis, unlike mouse skin dominated by gammadelta T cells.

Source: CD8+ T cells sorted from blood, taken at week 0. The receptor was derived from a human donor with alopecia areata. Recombination linked TRBV19 to TRBJ2-2; the D gene assignment is ambiguous. The DNA is as follows: TGTGCCACCTCGCTGATTAACACCGGGGAGCTGTTTTTT. Its amino acids are CATSLINTGELFF.